This paragraph covers one T cell receptor (beta chain) sequence. The clone's antigen remains unknown. No base-level quality is on record; no much larger clone is a single base apart. The germline V gene yields SGHTA for CDR1 and FQGNSA for CDR2. The CDR3 holds 15 amino acids from the cysteine to the phenylalanine. The entry retains the CDR3 DNA only, 45 bases that are in frame from base 1. Trimming costs V 1 base and J 0 bases, and their ends lie 7 bases apart. This record comes from a study of T cell responses to AZD1222 COVID-19 vaccine (TCRdb year 2021). About the study as a whole: AZD1222 recipients given second doses at about 4 weeks or at about 12 weeks were pooled, since spike-specific TCR depth and breadth were not found to differ between the two schedules. A total of under 250 trial participants underwent TCR sequencing, of whom 200 to 220 had received two doses of AZD1222 and approximately 26 had received two doses of the MenACWY control vaccine. Trial participants were enrolled by age into 18-55, 56-69 and 70-plus year subgroups, with 148, 28 and 57 TCR-sequenced participants respectively. On the study overall, not on this receptor specifically: Participants were mostly white British, with more females than males. The authors suggested clonal diversity may have been underestimated. Because no samples from the day 14 peak response were available, repertoires could be characterized only after the peak T cell response. Spike-specific TCR breadth and depth rose significantly after two AZD1222 doses compared with day 0 and with MenACWY recipients. The 56-69-year group was small, and its depth increase did not reach significance, likely because of low power. Conclusions about previously exposed vaccinees were limited because only 6 or 7 AZD1222 recipients were SARS-CoV-2 seropositive at baseline. The whole spike protein was spanned by vaccine-associated CD4 TCRs, and dominant responses were seen in regions 160-218 and 743-854. Reportedly, almost half of the unique spike-specific TCRs recognized epitopes lying outside the regions that are mutated in the B.1.351 and B.1.1.7 variants.

The CDR3 regions of human TCRbeta chains were analyzed by immunosequencing. On the study's bioinformatics: Repertoire TCRs were matched against a reference library of SARS-CoV-2-specific TCRs generated with the MIRA antigen-specificity platform. Breadth was defined as the fraction of unique TCRs that were SARS-CoV-2-associated. Depth was defined as the fraction of total T cells that were SARS-CoV-2-associated. Using the MIRA data, each spike-specific TCR was mapped to the spike region that the TCR reacts to and placed in a CD4 or CD8 class. Log10-transformed breadth and depth values were compared by one-way ANOVA with Sidak's multiple comparisons tests. TCRdb obtained this table from immuneACCESS and retained in-frame rearrangements with V and J assigned. These tables miss some clones; where compared with another copy, unresolved V genes account for less than half of the shortfall, and the remainder is unexplained. D and trimming were read from the DNA, whereas the V and J calls and clone size are those reported in that table. The sample yields more than 95,000 clones; 88% were counted once. The ten top clones hold around 6.1% of the sample.

The sample's time point label, in plain terms: baseline before first vaccination. Samples from vaccinated people were obtained from the UK trials COV001 and COV002, which included a single-blind randomized controlled phase 2/3 trial of AZD1222 (ChAdOx1 nCoV-19) in healthy adults. For TCRbeta chain sequencing, PBMC samples were collected from trial participants at day 0 and at day 28 after the second dose. The sequences come from peripheral blood, collected on day 0 of AZD1222 vaccination. This sequence originates from an adult in good health. The V and J genes are TRBV7-2 and TRBJ1-5, with TRBD1 tentatively as D gene (5 bases match). The CDR3 here reads CASSLGQNSNQPQHF. The DNA sequence is as follows: TGTGCCAGCAGCTTAGGACAGAATAGCAATCAGCCCCAGCATTTT.